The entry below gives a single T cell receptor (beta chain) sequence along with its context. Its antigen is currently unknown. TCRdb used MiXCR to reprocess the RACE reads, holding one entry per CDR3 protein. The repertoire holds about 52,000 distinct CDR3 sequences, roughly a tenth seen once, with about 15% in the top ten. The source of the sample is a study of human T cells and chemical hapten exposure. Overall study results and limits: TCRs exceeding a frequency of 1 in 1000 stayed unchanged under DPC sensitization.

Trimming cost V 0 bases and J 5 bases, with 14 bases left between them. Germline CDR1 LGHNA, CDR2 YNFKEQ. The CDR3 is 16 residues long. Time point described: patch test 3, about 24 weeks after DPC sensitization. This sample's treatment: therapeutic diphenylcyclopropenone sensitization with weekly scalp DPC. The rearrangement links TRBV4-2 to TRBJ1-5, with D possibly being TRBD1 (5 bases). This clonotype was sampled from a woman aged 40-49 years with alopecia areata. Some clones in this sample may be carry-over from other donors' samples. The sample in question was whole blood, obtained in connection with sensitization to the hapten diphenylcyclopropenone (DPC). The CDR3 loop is CASSQDWQQTDQPQHF. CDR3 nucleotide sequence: TGTGCCAGCAGCCAAGACTGGCAGCAGACAGATCAGCCCCAGCATTTT.